Following are 10 T cell receptor beta chains from one sample sequenced in a study of T-cell reconstitution after alpha-beta-depleted transplantation in children. For TCRbeta, the library was prepared with unique molecular identifiers. TCRdb fed the PCR reads into MiXCR, producing one record per CDR3 protein. The table lists around 100,000 distinct CDR3 sequences, around 7.8% of them singletons. The sequencing used PBMCs, collected before TCRalphabeta/CD19-depleted stem cell transplant. All receptors come from a boy between 2 and 10 years old with acute lymphoblastic leukemia, due to receive a stem cell transplant.

This clonotype was detected many times. The chain is built from TRBV6-2 or TRBV6-3 and TRBJ2-3; no definite D call. The length of the CDR3 is 14 residues. The ends were cut back, 5 bases at V and 5 bases at J, with 14 bases in the middle. CDR1 MNHEY and CDR2 SVGEGT come from the germline V gene. The chain's CDR3 is CASSNYQNRDTQYF. CDR3 bases: TGTGCCAGCAGTAACTACCAAAACCGAGATACGCAGTATTTT.

This clonotype occurred a few times. The J gene is TRBJ1-5, the V gene TRBV6-1; possible D gene TRBD1, 6 bases. V lost 1 base and J lost 7, with 11 bases in between. CDR1 is MNHNS, CDR2 SASEGT, per germline. The CDR3 extends over 14 amino acids. As DNA, the CDR3 is TGTGCCAGCAGTGAAGTTGACAGGAAGCAGCCCCAGCATTTT. Protein: CASSEVDRKQPQHF.

This clonotype was seen a few times. The chain employs TRBV7-2 and TRBJ1-4, with no clear D. V gave up 3 bases and J gave up 7 bases, with 15 bases separating them. The CDR3 contains 15 residues. Germline-derived CDR1 and CDR2 are SGHTA and FQGNSA. The CDR3 is CASSFSGETPEKLFF. CDR3 nucleotides: TGTGCCAGCAGCTTTTCGGGAGAGACGCCTGAAAAACTGTTTTTT. The full variable domain, in which reference TRBV7-2 and TRBJ1-4 provide the parts outside the CDR3, is GAGVSQSPSNKVTEKGKDVELRCDPISGHTALYWYRQSLGQGLEFLIYFQGNSAPDKSGLPSDRFSAERTGGSVSTLTIQRTQQEDSAVYLCASSFSGETPEKLFFGSGTQLSVL.

The gene calls are TRBV7-2 and TRBJ1-5; D remains unclear. There are 13 residues in the CDR3. The germline CDR1 and CDR2 sequences are SGHTA and FQGNSA. V was shortened by 3 bases and J by 4 bases, with 7 bases between the two germline ends. The chain's CDR3 is CASSLLLNQPQHF. DNA for the CDR3: TGTGCCAGCAGCTTGTTACTTAATCAGCCCCAGCATTTT.

The chain couples TRBV20-1 to TRBJ1-1, with D hard to call. The CDR3 is 11 amino acids. Per germline, CDR1 DFQATT and CDR2 SNEGSKA (reference sequence). Trimming cost V 5 bases and J 6 bases, with 10 bases left between them. CDR3 amino acids: CSAFDLPEAFF. The CDR3 DNA follows: TGCAGTGCTTTCGACCTCCCTGAAGCTTTCTTT.

This clonotype appeared a few times. V is TRBV5-6 and J is TRBJ2-3, with D unclear. The CDR3 runs to 11 residues. Germline loops: CDR1 SGHDT, CDR2 YYEEEE. The V and J ends lost 3 bases and 9 bases respectively, with 8 bases between them. CDR3 residues: CASSWGGTQYF. For the CDR3, the DNA is TGTGCCAGCAGCTGGGGTGGGACGCAGTATTTT.

V is TRBV12-3 or TRBV12-4 and J is TRBJ1-1; no clear D gene. This CDR3 is built from 13 residues. With 3 bases removed from V and 1 base from J, the gap between germline ends came to 6 bases. CDR3 sequence reads: CASSFGPNTEAFF. As DNA, the CDR3 is TGTGCCAGCAGTTTTGGACCGAACACTGAAGCTTTCTTT.

This clonotype appeared many times. V usage is TRBV12-3 or TRBV12-4 and J usage is TRBJ1-2, with no clear D. This CDR3 contains 14 residues. Trimming removed 6 bases from V and 0 bases from J, with 11 bases in between. In DNA form, the CDR3 reads TGTGCCAGCAGCTCTCAGTCTACTAACTATGGCTACACCTTC. Translating gives CASSSQSTNYGYTF.

This clonotype has a handful of counts. The chain combines TRBV5-5 with TRBJ1-2; D might be TRBD1 (5 bases). The CDR3 consists of 14 residues. Germline values: CDR1 SGHKS, CDR2 YYEKEE (reference sequence). V was cut by 2 bases and J by 4 bases, with 12 bases left in between. CDR3 amino acids: CASSFISQGYGYTF. The CDR3 nucleotides read TGTGCCAGCAGCTTTATTTCCCAGGGCTATGGCTACACCTTC.

The CDR3 loop reads CASSIVAGRRYEQYF. DNA of the CDR3: TGTGCCAGTAGTATCGTAGCGGGGCGACGGTACGAGCAGTACTTC. This sequence joins TRBV19 and TRBJ2-7; 8 bases line up with TRBD2. The CDR3 is 15 residues long. Germline V lookup: CDR1 LNHDA, CDR2 SQIVND (reference sequence). The ends lost 3 bases at V and 4 bases at J; junction bases unmatched: 8.